These T cell receptor beta chains were read from a single sample in a study of cytomegalovirus exposure and HLA in healthy donors. TCRdb keeps only in-frame clones here, not all; method: immunoSEQ multiplex PCR. There are 70,000 to 100,000 clones in the sample; approximately 61% occur only once, and 6.9% lies in the top ten. Source material: PBMCs. These receptors originate from a woman aged 50 to 65 in good health and CMV-seropositive. Each CDR3 is given with its conserved first and last residue. The D gene is left open where the match is weak. The listing skips clone size in some rows; elsewhere it reads once, few, many or a size class.

d_gene | j_gene | v_gene | abundance | len | CDR3aa | CDR3nt
TRBD1 | TRBJ2-1 | TRBV4-1 | . | 15 | CASSHSQGAQDEQFF | TGCGCCAGCAGCCACAGTCAGGGGGCGCAAGATGAGCAGTTCTTC
. | TRBJ1-1 | TRBV19 | . | 12 | CASRVGGTEAFF | TGTGCCAGTAGGGTCGGAGGGACTGAAGCTTTCTTT
TRBD2 | TRBJ2-1 | TRBV11-2 | . | 16 | CASSLSTSGGANEQFF | TGTGCCAGCAGCTTATCGACTAGCGGGGGGGCCAATGAGCAGTTCTTC
. | TRBJ1-1 | TRBV5-6 | . | 14 | CASSFPGGNTEAFF | TGTGCCAGCAGCTTTCCGGGGGGCAACACTGAAGCTTTCTTT
. | TRBJ2-2 | TRBV5-1 | . | 16 | CASSPTGPQGIGELFF | TGCGCCAGCAGCCCGACCGGGCCCCAGGGGATCGGGGAGCTGTTTTTT
. | TRBJ1-1 | TRBV7-7 | . | 14 | CASSLGEGGREAFF | TGTGCCAGCAGCTTAGGTGAGGGAGGCAGGGAAGCTTTCTTT
TRBD2 | TRBJ2-2 | TRBV7-3 | . | 17 | CASSLSARGGGSGELFF | TGTGCCAGCAGCTTATCGGCGCGGGGGGGCGGTTCCGGGGAGCTGTTTTTT
. | TRBJ2-1 | TRBV5-1 | . | 15 | CASSPRGSGYNEQFF | TGCGCCAGCAGCCCACGCGGCTCGGGTTACAATGAGCAGTTCTTC
TRBD2 | TRBJ2-7 | TRBV19 | . | 14 | CASSISGGLYEQYF | TGTGCCAGTAGTATCTCGGGGGGTCTCTACGAGCAGTACTTC
TRBD1 | TRBJ1-2 | TRBV6-6 | . | 13 | CASRYQGAGGYTF | TGTGCCAGCAGATATCAGGGGGCAGGAGGCTACACCTTC
. | TRBJ1-1 | TRBV6-6 | once | 16 | CASSYRSGIVNTEAFF | TGTGCCAGCAGTTATAGGTCCGGGATTGTAAACACTGAAGCTTTCTTT
. | TRBJ2-5 | TRBV25-1 | once | 12 | CASSELSAQIYF | TGTGCCAGCAGTGAACTGAGTGCCCAAATATACTTC
. | TRBJ2-2 | TRBV18 | . | 13 | CASSPQGTGELFF | TGTGCCAGCTCACCCCAGGGAACCGGGGAGCTGTTTTTT
. | TRBJ1-1 | TRBV4-1 | . | 16 | CASSQELSRYDTEAFF | TGCGCCAGCAGCCAAGAATTGAGCAGGTATGACACTGAAGCTTTCTTT
. | TRBJ2-5 | TRBV11-2 | . | 11 | CASSVRGTQYF | TGTGCCAGCAGCGTAAGGGGGACCCAGTACTTC
TRBD1 | TRBJ2-2 | TRBV7-9 | . | 14 | CALTGTANTGELFF | TGTGCCCTGACCGGGACAGCTAACACCGGGGAGCTGTTTTTT
TRBD1 | TRBJ1-4 | TRBV6-1 | . | 14 | CASSEGRGIEKLFF | TGTGCCAGCAGTGAGGGCAGGGGGATCGAAAAACTGTTTTTT
. | TRBJ1-1 | TRBV7-9 | . | 14 | CSSSHRQGGTEAFF | TGTTCCAGCAGCCATCGCCAGGGTGGCACTGAAGCTTTCTTT
. | TRBJ1-4 | TRBV5-1 | few | 13 | CASRQGANEKLFF | TGCGCCAGCAGGCAAGGGGCTAATGAAAAACTGTTTTTT
. | TRBJ2-1 | TRBV29-1 | . | 12 | CRGQGSYNEQFF | TGCAGAGGGCAGGGTTCCTACAATGAGCAGTTCTTC
TRBD1 | TRBJ2-3 | TRBV29-1 | . | 12 | CSEGTGRDTQYF | TGCAGCGAAGGGACAGGGAGGGATACGCAGTATTTT
. | TRBJ1-2 | TRBV11-2 | few | 17 | CASSLPSPPKKLGGYTF | TGTGCCAGCAGCTTACCTTCTCCCCCTAAGAAACTTGGTGGCTACACCTTC
. | TRBJ1-1 | TRBV18 | . | 15 | CASSPGGGGTPEAFF | TGTGCCAGCTCACCAGGGGGAGGGGGGACCCCTGAAGCTTTCTTT
. | TRBJ2-7 | TRBV27 | . | 13 | CASTPRGGYEQYF | TGTGCCAGCACCCCCAGGGGCGGCTACGAGCAGTACTTC
. | TRBJ1-1 | TRBV10-2 | . | 15 | CASSEKGFGYTEAFF | TGCGCCAGCAGTGAGAAGGGGTTCGGATACACTGAAGCTTTCTTT
. | TRBJ1-3 | TRBV15 | . | 15 | CATSRDQFSGNTIYF | TGTGCCACCAGCAGAGACCAGTTCTCTGGAAACACCATATATTTT
TRBD1 | TRBJ1-4 | TRBV7-9 | . | 15 | CSSKSQGVLSEKLFF | TGTTCCAGCAAGAGCCAGGGGGTTCTAAGTGAAAAACTGTTTTTT
TRBD2 | TRBJ2-1 | TRBV6-1 | . | 17 | CASSEELSGEVYNEQFF | TGTGCCAGCAGTGAAGAACTTAGCGGGGAAGTCTACAATGAGCAGTTCTTC
TRBD1 | TRBJ2-5 | TRBV6-1 | . | 14 | CASSEWDRQETQYF | TGTGCCAGCAGTGAATGGGACAGGCAAGAGACCCAGTACTTC
TRBD2 | TRBJ2-1 | TRBV6-5 | . | 15 | CASTRSGGALNEQFF | TGTGCCAGCACCCGAAGCGGGGGGGCCCTAAATGAGCAGTTCTTC
TRBD2 | TRBJ2-1 | TRBV28 | . | 15 | CASSVLSGGVDEQFF | TGTGCCAGCAGTGTCCTTAGCGGGGGGGTTGATGAGCAGTTCTTC
TRBD1 | TRBJ1-1 | TRBV9 | . | 15 | CASSVYGQGGTEAFF | TGTGCCAGCAGCGTCTATGGACAGGGGGGAACTGAAGCTTTCTTT
TRBD1 | TRBJ1-4 | TRBV29-1 | . | 14 | CSVGGTGSGEKLFF | TGCAGCGTTGGCGGGACAGGGTCGGGTGAAAAACTGTTTTTT
TRBD2 | TRBJ2-1 | TRBV7-3 | few | 15 | CASSLTGGGRNEQFF | TGTGCCAGCAGCTTAACGGGCGGGGGGCGGAATGAGCAGTTCTTC
. | TRBJ2-2 | TRBV6-1 | few | 14 | CASSLTSQNGELFF | TGTGCCAGCAGTCTAACTAGCCAGAACGGGGAGCTGTTTTTT
. | TRBJ2-2 | TRBV19 | few | 16 | CASSKGQGLNTGELFF | TGTGCCAGCTCCAAAGGACAGGGACTAAACACCGGGGAGCTGTTTTTT
. | TRBJ2-1 | TRBV14 | few | 16 | CASSPQRGGIYNEQFF | TGTGCCAGCAGCCCGCAACGTGGGGGGATTTACAATGAGCAGTTCTTC
. | TRBJ1-1 | TRBV9 | medium-sized | 16 | CASSPSPKLGGSEAFF | TGTGCCAGCAGCCCCAGCCCCAAGCTGGGGGGGTCTGAAGCTTTCTTT
TRBD2 | TRBJ2-2 | TRBV7-7 | . | 16 | CASSSQRGGLTGELFF | TGTGCTAGCAGCTCCCAGCGGGGGGGCCTCACCGGGGAGCTGTTTTTT
TRBD2 | TRBJ2-2 | TRBV7-3 | . | 14 | CASTNSGGNGELFF | TGTGCCAGCACCAATAGCGGGGGTAACGGGGAGCTGTTTTTT
. | TRBJ1-5 | TRBV30 | . | 12 | CAWSRGSQPQHF | TGTGCCTGGAGCCGGGGGTCTCAGCCCCAGCATTTT